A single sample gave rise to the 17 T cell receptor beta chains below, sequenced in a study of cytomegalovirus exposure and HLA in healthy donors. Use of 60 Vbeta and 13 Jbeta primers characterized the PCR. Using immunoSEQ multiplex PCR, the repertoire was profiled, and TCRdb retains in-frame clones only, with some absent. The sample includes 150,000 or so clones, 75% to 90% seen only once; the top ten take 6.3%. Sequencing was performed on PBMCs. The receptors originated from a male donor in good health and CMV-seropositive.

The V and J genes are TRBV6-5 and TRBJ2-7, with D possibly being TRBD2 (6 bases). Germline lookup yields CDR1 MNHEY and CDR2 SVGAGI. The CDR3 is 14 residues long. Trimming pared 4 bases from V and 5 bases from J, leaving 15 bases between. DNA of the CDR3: TGTGCCAGCAGTTGGCGCGGGGCGAGGGACGAGCAGTACTTC. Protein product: CASSWRGARDEQYF.

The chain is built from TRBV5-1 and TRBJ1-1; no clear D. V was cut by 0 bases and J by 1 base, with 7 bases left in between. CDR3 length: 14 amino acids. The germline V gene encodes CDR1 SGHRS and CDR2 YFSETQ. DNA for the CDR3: TGCGCCAGCAGCTTGGCTCTAGGGAACACTGAAGCTTTCTTT. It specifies CASSLALGNTEAFF.

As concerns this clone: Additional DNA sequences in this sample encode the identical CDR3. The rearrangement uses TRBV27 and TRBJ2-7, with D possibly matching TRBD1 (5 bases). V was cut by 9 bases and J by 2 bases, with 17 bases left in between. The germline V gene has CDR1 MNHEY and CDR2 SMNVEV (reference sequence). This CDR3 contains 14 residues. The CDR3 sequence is CASRSSRVTYEQYF. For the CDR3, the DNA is TGTGCCAGTCGTTCGAGCAGGGTTACCTACGAGCAGTACTTC.

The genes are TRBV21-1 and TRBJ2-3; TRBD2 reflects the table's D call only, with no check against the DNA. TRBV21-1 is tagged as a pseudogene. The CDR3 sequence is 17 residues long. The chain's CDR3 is CASSLQSSSGRTDTQYF. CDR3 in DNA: TGTGCCAGCAGCTTGCAGAGCTCTAGCGGGAGAACAGATACGCAGTATTTT.

CDR3 in amino acids: CASSLGGGSGELFF. Written as DNA, the CDR3 is TGTGCCAGCAGCTTAGGAGGGGGCTCCGGGGAGCTGTTTTTT. V and J are TRBV7-9 and TRBJ2-2, with 7 bases that match TRBD1. V lost 1 base, J lost 6 bases, and 2 bases stayed unmatched. Germline values: CDR1 SEHNR, CDR2 FQNEAQ (reference sequence). CDR3 length: 14 residues.

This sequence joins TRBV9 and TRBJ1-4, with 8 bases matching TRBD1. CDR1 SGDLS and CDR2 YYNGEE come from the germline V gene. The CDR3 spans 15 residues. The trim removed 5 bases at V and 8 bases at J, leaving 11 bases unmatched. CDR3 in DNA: TGTGCCAGCAGTCGAAACGGACAGGGCGGAGAAAAACTGTTTTTT. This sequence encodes CASSRNGQGGEKLFF.

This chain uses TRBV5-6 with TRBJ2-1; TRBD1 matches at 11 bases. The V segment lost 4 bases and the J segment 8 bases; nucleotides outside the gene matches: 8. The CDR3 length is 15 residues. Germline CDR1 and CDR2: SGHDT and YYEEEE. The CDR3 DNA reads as TGTGCCAGCAGCACACCGGGACAGGGGGTCCATGAGCAGTTCTTC. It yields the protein CASSTPGQGVHEQFF. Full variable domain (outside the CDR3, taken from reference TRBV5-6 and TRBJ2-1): DAGVTQSPTHLIKTRGQQVTLRCSPKSGHDTVSWYQQALGQGPQFIFQYYEEEERQRGNFPDRFSGHQFPNYSSELNVNALLLGDSALYLCASSTPGQGVHEQFFGPGTRLTVL.

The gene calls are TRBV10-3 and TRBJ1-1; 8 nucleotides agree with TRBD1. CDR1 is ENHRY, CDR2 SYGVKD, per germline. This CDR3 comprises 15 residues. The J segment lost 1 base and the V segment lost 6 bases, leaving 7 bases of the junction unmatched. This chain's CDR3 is CAIRTGVIGNTEAFF. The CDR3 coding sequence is TGTGCCATCAGGACAGGGGTGATAGGGAACACTGAAGCTTTCTTT.

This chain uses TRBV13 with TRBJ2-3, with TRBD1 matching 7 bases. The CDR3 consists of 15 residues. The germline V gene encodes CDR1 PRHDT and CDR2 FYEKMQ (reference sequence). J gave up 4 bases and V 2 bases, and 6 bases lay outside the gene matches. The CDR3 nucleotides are TGTGCCAGCAGCTTACCCCACAGGGGATCAGATACGCAGTATTTT. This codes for CASSLPHRGSDTQYF.

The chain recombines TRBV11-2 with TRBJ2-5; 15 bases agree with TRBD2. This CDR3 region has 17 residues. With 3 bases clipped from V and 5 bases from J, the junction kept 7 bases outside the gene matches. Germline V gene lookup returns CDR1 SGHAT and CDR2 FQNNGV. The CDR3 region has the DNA TGTGCCAGCAGCTTCGGGACTAGCGGGAGGATGAGGGAGACCCAGTACTTC. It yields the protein CASSFGTSGRMRETQYF.

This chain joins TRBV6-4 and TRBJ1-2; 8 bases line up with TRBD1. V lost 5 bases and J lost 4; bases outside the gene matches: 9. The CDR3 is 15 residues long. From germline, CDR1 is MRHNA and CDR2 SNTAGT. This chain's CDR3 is CASSTDQGAGYGYTF. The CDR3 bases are TGTGCCAGCAGTACAGATCAGGGGGCCGGCTATGGCTACACCTTC.

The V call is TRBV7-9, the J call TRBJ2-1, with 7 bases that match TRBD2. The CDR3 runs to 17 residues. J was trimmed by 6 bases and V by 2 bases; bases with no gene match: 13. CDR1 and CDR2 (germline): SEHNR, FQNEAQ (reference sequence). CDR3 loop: CASSLHRLATQGNEQFF. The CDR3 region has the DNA TGTGCCAGCAGCTTACACCGACTAGCTACTCAGGGCAATGAGCAGTTCTTC.

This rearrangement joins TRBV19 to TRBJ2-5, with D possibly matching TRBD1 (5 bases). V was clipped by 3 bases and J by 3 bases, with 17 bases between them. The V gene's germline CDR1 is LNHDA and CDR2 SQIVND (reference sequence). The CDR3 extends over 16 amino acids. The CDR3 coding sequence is TGTGCCAGTAGTATCGCCGACAGCCGATTAAAAGAGACCCAGTACTTC. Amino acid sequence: CASSIADSRLKETQYF.

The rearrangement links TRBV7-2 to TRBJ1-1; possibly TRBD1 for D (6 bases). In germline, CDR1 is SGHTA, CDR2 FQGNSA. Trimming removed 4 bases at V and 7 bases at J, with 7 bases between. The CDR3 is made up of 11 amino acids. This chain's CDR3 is CASSSTGEAFF. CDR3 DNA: TGTGCCAGCAGCTCGACAGGTGAAGCTTTCTTT.

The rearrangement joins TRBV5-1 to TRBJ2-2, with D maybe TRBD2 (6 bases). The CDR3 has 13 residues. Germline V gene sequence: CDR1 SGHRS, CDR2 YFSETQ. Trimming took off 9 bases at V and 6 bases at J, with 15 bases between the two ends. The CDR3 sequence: CATGRGAAGELFF. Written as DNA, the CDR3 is TGCGCCACCGGGAGAGGGGCGGCCGGGGAGCTGTTTTTT.

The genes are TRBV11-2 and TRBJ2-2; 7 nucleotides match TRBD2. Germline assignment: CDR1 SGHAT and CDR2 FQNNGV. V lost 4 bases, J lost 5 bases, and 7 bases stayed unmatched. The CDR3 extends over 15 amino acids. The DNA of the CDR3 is TGTGCCAGCAGCTGGGAGGGACGACAAACCGGGGAGCTGTTTTTT. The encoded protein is CASSWEGRQTGELFF.

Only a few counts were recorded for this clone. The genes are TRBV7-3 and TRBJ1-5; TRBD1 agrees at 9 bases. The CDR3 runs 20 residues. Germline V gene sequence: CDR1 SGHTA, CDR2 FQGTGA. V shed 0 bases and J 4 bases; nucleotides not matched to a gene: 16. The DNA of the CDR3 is TGTGCCAGCAGCTTAACACCGGGACAGGGTATACTAGCGTGGAATCAGCCCCAGCATTTT. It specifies CASSLTPGQGILAWNQPQHF.